This T cell receptor beta chain comes out of a study of beta chain features in type 1 diabetes. Findings and caveats of the study: For patients and controls alike, PCR might favor shorter templates to the same degree. TCRB CDR3s were moderately but significantly shorter in Type 1 diabetes patients in all four CD4+ subsets. Sequencing of cDNA might inflate the share of cells that strongly express TCR.

The authors took one heparinised blood draw, averaging around 120 mL, from each donor. About this clone itself: Its antigen is unknown.

The entirety of the isolated RNA underwent reverse transcription, so expressed TCRB transcripts were sequenced. The repertoire was sequenced with immunoSEQ multiplex PCR; TCRdb's copy has only in-frame clones and lacks some. The repertoire has about 620,000 clones, roughly a sixth of them found once; the top ten carry about 0.097%. Source material: naive CD4+ T cells from blood. The TCR originated in a young man in good health.

The CDR3 here is CSVTPGAGNTIYF. DNA for the CDR3: TGCAGCGTTACCCCCGGGGCTGGAAACACCATATATTTT. The rearrangement uses TRBV29-1 and TRBJ1-3; D gene unclear. The CDR3 is 13 amino acids. The germline V gene encodes CDR1 SQVTM and CDR2 ANQGSEA. The germline V and J ends were trimmed by 5 bases and 2 bases, with 10 bases remaining between them. Filled out from reference TRBV29-1 and TRBJ1-3, the complete variable domain reads SAVISQKPSRDICQRGTSLTIQCQVDSQVTMMFWYRQQPGQSLTLIATANQGSEATYESGFVIDKFPISRPNLTFSTLTVSNMSPEDSSIYLCSVTPGAGNTIYFGEGSWLTVV.